The 10 T cell receptor beta chains below all came from one sample that was sequenced in a study of Tregs in tolerant kidney transplant recipients. The nonmyeloablative bone marrow transplants came from related graft donors, with transient mixed chimerism. Here immunoSEQ multiplex PCR was the method, and the copy in TCRdb shows in-frame clones only, minus some. The profile covers roughly 50,000 clones, with more than 70% appearing a single time and about 16% taken by the ten largest. The input for sequencing was CD8+ T cells from blood (PBMCs), taken 12 months after the transplant. Source of these receptors: a human patient who received a combined kidney and bone marrow transplant. The graft donor may have given rise to some T cells.

This chain joins TRBV7-9 and TRBJ1-2; maybe TRBD1 (5 bases). The CDR3 extends over 14 amino acids. Between the trimmed V and J ends, which lost 1 base and 7 bases, there was a span of 13 bases. Germline V gives CDR1 SEHNR, CDR2 FQNEAQ (reference sequence). The CDR3 nucleotides read TGTGCCAGCAGCTTAGTATCCAGGGAAGGTGGCTACACCTTC. This gives the protein CASSLVSREGGYTF.

The genes are TRBV4-1 and TRBJ2-5; no clear D. The V gene's germline CDR1 is MGHRA and CDR2 YSYEKL. Trimming took off 0 bases at V and 4 bases at J, with 6 bases between the two ends. CDR3 length: 13 residues. The CDR3 here is CASSQDPRETQYF. In DNA form, the CDR3 reads TGCGCCAGCAGCCAAGATCCGCGAGAGACCCAGTACTTC.

The V call is TRBV7-9, the J call TRBJ1-5, with D perhaps TRBD1 (6 bases). The CDR3 is 15 residues long. The germline CDR1 and CDR2 sequences are SEHNR and FQNEAQ (reference sequence). Trimming stripped 3 bases from V and 3 bases from J, with 12 bases between. In DNA form, the CDR3 reads TGTGCCAGCAGCTTCTCAGGGGAACCCAATCAGCCCCAGCATTTT. This codes for CASSFSGEPNQPQHF.

The chain carries TRBV5-6 and TRBJ1-1, with TRBD1 identical over 7 bases. V gave up 2 bases and J gave up 1 base; unmatched junction bases: 2. Germline CDR1 SGHDT, CDR2 YYEEEE. This CDR3 region has 14 residues. The CDR3 sequence: CASSFGTANTEAFF. The CDR3 DNA sequence: TGTGCCAGCAGCTTTGGGACAGCGAACACTGAAGCTTTCTTT.

The chain links TRBV28 to TRBJ2-7; D is possibly TRBD1 (5 bases). The length of the CDR3 is 16 residues. The germline V gene has CDR1 MDHEN and CDR2 SYDVKM. V was shortened by 4 bases and J by 2 bases, with 18 bases between the two germline ends. CDR3 coding DNA: TGTGCCAGCAGTTCTCCCCAAGGGGTTAGTACCTACGAGCAGTACTTC. It specifies CASSSPQGVSTYEQYF.

The J gene is TRBJ1-2, the V gene TRBV7-7; 8 bases match TRBD1. In germline, CDR1 is SSHAT, CDR2 FNYEAQ (reference sequence). The V and J ends lost 2 bases and 3 bases, in that order; junction bases with no gene match: 14. The CDR3 spans 18 residues. CDR3: CASSLPAGQVPKDYGYTF. In DNA form, the CDR3 reads TGTGCCAGCAGCTTACCGGCGGGACAGGTCCCTAAGGACTATGGCTACACCTTC.

This clone was counted a single time. V gene TRBV15 combines with J gene TRBJ2-7; a weak D match, TRBD1 (6 bases). Trimming removed 6 bases from V and 4 bases from J, with 16 bases in between. This CDR3 comprises 14 residues. Germline V gives CDR1 LNHNV, CDR2 YYDKDF (reference sequence). The CDR3 DNA reads as TGTGCCACCAGTAAACAGGGCTCCGATTACGAGCAGTACTTC. It encodes CATSKQGSDYEQYF.

This chain links TRBV5-6 with TRBJ2-7; 13 bases match TRBD2. Losses at the gene ends were 4 bases for V and 1 base for J; bases not matched to a gene: 5. CDR1 and CDR2 from the germline V gene are SGHDT and YYEEEE. The CDR3 is 16 amino acids. The CDR3 loop reads CASSPGLAGVSYEQYF. The CDR3 coding sequence is TGTGCCAGCAGCCCAGGACTAGCGGGAGTTTCCTACGAGCAGTACTTC.

The chain joins TRBV7-6 to TRBJ2-2, with a weak D call TRBD2 (6 bases). V was clipped by 4 bases and J by 0 bases, with 15 bases between them. Looked up from germline, CDR1 is SGHVS and CDR2 is FNYEAQ. The CDR3 is 17 residues long. CDR3 DNA sequence: TGTGCCAGCAGCTCTACCGTAGCGGAAGCGAACACCGGGGAGCTGTTTTTT. Residues: CASSSTVAEANTGELFF.

The J gene is TRBJ1-1, the V gene TRBV4-2, with D maybe TRBD1 (6 bases). The CDR3 totals 17 residues. Germline loops: CDR1 LGHNA, CDR2 YNFKEQ. Trimming removed 3 bases at V and 0 bases at J, with 17 bases between. DNA of the CDR3: TGTGCCAGCAGCCAGTTGACGGGGACACTCATGAACACTGAAGCTTTCTTT. Protein sequence: CASSQLTGTLMNTEAFF.